This T cell receptor (beta chain) was sequenced during a study of CD8+ T cells in alopecia areata. cDNA prepared by RNA extraction and subsequent reverse transcription served as the template for sequencing. Sequenced by immunoSEQ multiplex PCR; TCRdb stores in-frame clones only, minus some. The table shows about 200,000 clones, with roughly 50% occurring only once. Treatment defined: oral pan-JAK inhibitor, 5-10 mg twice daily. Punch biopsies of lesional scalp, plus peripheral blood, were taken from alopecia areata patients. This sequence originates from a human donor with alopecia areata. The sample consisted of CD4+ T cells sorted from blood, taken at week 24, from a patient treated with tofacitinib.

CDR3 coding DNA: TGTGCCAGCAGCTTGATGGAGCAGGGGCCAGATACGCAGTATTTT. It translates to CASSLMEQGPDTQYF. The chain uses TRBV5-4 and TRBJ2-3, with D perhaps TRBD1 (6 bases). CDR3 length: 15 residues. Germline CDR1 SGHNT, CDR2 YYREEE (reference sequence). The germline V and J ends were trimmed by 1 base and 4 bases, with 13 bases remaining between them.